One sample yielded the 16 T cell receptor beta chains listed below, sequenced in a study of radiotherapy plus CTLA-4 blockade in lung cancer (dated by TCRdb to between 2017 and 2018). Preparation of the library involved the immunoSEQ multiplex PCR assay. In TCRdb, the immuneACCESS table is reduced to in-frame sequences with V and J assigned. These tables do not hold every clone; where another copy was compared, an unresolved V gene accounts for under half, and the others remain unexplained. Here the sample has more than 95,000 clones; about 70% occur a single time. Jointly, the top ten make up around 2.7% of the sample. Specimen: peripheral blood, collected from a patient treated with radiotherapy plus ipilimumab. The receptors derive from a human donor with non-small cell lung cancer who had a partial response to radiotherapy plus ipilimumab. Some clones in this sample may be carry-over from other donors' samples.

The CDR3 DNA is TGTGCCAGCAGCTTAGCCACGGGTAGTACAGATACGCAGTATTTT. It codes for CASSLATGSTDTQYF. The chain carries TRBV11-2 and TRBJ2-3, with unresolved D. The CDR3 extends over 15 amino acids. Germline assignment: CDR1 SGHAT and CDR2 FQNNGV. Trimming left V 1 base short and J 3 bases short, with 11 bases between.

This clone was picked up a small number of times. The chain employs TRBV6-1 and TRBJ2-2; D gene uncertain. Germline CDR1 MNHNS, CDR2 SASEGT. This CDR3 region has 11 residues. V was shortened by 8 bases and J by 6 bases, with 7 bases between the two germline ends. CDR3 region: CASLGPGELFF. The CDR3, as DNA: TGTGCCAGCCTTGGGCCCGGGGAGCTGTTTTTT.

The V call is TRBV7-9, the J call TRBJ2-1; D may be TRBD2 (5 bases). Per germline, CDR1 SEHNR and CDR2 FQNEAQ (reference sequence). Trimming left V 0 bases short and J 0 bases short, with 6 bases between. The CDR3 consists of 15 residues. CDR3 bases: TGTGCCAGCAGCTTAGCAGGGAGCTCCTACAATGAGCAGTTCTTC. It encodes CASSLAGSSYNEQFF. The full variable domain, its missing parts supplied by reference TRBV7-9 and TRBJ2-1, is DTGVSQNPRHKITKRGQNVTFRCDPISEHNRLYWYRQTLGQGPEFLTYFQNEAQLEKSRLLSDRFSAERPKGSFSTLEIQRTEQGDSAMYLCASSLAGSSYNEQFFGPGTRLTVL.

J is TRBJ2-3 and V is TRBV2; 7 positions agree with TRBD2. V was pared by 6 bases and J by 1 base, with 13 bases of the junction left unmatched. Germline V CDR1 and CDR2: SNHLY, FYNNEI. This CDR3 is 17 amino acids long. The CDR3 DNA is TGTGCCAGCAGAGGTCGGTCAGCGGGGTGGGGCACAGATACGCAGTATTTT. Protein sequence: CASRGRSAGWGTDTQYF.

This clone appeared a single time. V usage is TRBV11-2 and J usage is TRBJ1-3; tentatively, D is TRBD1 (5 bases). Trimming cost V 5 bases and J 8 bases, with 13 bases left between them. Looked up from germline, CDR1 is SGHAT and CDR2 is FQNNGV. The CDR3 extends over 13 amino acids. This chain's CDR3 is CASSQGFTDTIYF. The DNA for the CDR3 is TGTGCCAGCAGCCAGGGCTTCACGGACACCATATATTTT.

The rearrangement links TRBV18 to TRBJ1-4; D not certain. Per the germline V gene, CDR1 is KGHSH and CDR2 is LQKENI. The CDR3 sequence is 13 residues long. V was clipped by 5 bases and J by 5 bases, with 9 bases between them. The CDR3, as DNA: TGTGCCAGCTCAGCCGGGATGAATGAAAAACTGTTTTTT. The encoded protein is CASSAGMNEKLFF.

The chain combines TRBV7-9 with TRBJ1-2; D unresolved. The CDR3 loop spans 14 amino acids. Germline assignment: CDR1 SEHNR and CDR2 FQNEAQ (reference sequence). V lost 5 bases to trimming and J lost 1 base, with 11 bases between them. For the CDR3, the DNA is TGTGCCAGCAGCCGACTCGGGTATAACTATGGCTACACCTTC. Translated: CASSRLGYNYGYTF.

The sample holds one count of this clone. The V and J genes are TRBV27 and TRBJ1-4, with D possibly being TRBD1 (6 bases). CDR1 and CDR2 from the germline V gene are MNHEY and SMNVEV (reference sequence). V was trimmed by 6 bases and J by 4 bases, leaving 18 bases between them. The CDR3 sequence is 16 residues long. CDR3 bases: TGTGCCAGCAGCAAAGGGCCGACAGGCCTTAATGAAAAACTGTTTTTT. Protein: CASSKGPTGLNEKLFF.

This chain connects TRBV5-6 to TRBJ1-5; TRBD1 might be the D (6 bases). The V gene lost 2 bases and the J gene lost 7 bases, with 16 bases spanning the gap. Per the germline V gene, CDR1 is SGHDT and CDR2 is YYEEEE. The CDR3 loop spans 15 amino acids. CDR3 sequence reads: CASSFRGQLGQPQHF. The CDR3 DNA reads as TGTGCCAGCAGCTTTCGAGGACAGCTAGGCCAGCCCCAGCATTTT.

This clone was observed a few times. This chain joins TRBV14 and TRBJ1-4; D might be TRBD1 (6 bases). Germline CDR1 reads SGHDN; CDR2 reads FVKESK. The V end was cut by 1 base, the J end by 0 bases, with 12 bases between. The CDR3 length is 17 residues. The CDR3 DNA follows: TGTGCCAGCAGCCAAGCCGGACAGCTTGCAACTAATGAAAAACTGTTTTTT. It is translated as CASSQAGQLATNEKLFF.

The chain uses TRBV6-1 and TRBJ1-5; D gene unclear. Germline CDR1 reads MNHNS; CDR2 reads SASEGT. The CDR3 totals 16 residues. With 2 bases removed from V and 7 bases from J, the gap between germline ends came to 18 bases. The DNA of the CDR3 is TGTGCCAGCAGTGAAAGCTACCGGGTTACTTTGCAGCCCCAGCATTTT. It translates to CASSESYRVTLQPQHF.

A few counts support this clone. This chain connects TRBV10-1 to TRBJ2-3; the match to TRBD2 covers 8 bases. The length of the CDR3 is 16 residues. V lost 3 bases, J lost 2 bases, and 7 bases stayed unmatched. Looked up from germline, CDR1 is WNHNN and CDR2 is SYGVQD (reference sequence). CDR3 amino acids: CASSDISGINTDTQYF. The DNA of the CDR3 is TGCGCCAGCAGTGATATTAGCGGGATTAACACAGATACGCAGTATTTT.

This clone was found once. This chain joins TRBV6-5 and TRBJ2-5, with 8 bases that match TRBD1. The germline V gene has CDR1 MNHEY and CDR2 SVGAGI. The CDR3 totals 13 residues. Trimming removed 7 bases from V and 5 bases from J; junction bases left unmatched: 6. The CDR3 nucleotides read TGTGCCAGCACCCAGGGGGCTTTTGAGACCCAGTACTTC. This encodes CASTQGAFETQYF.

This chain links TRBV10-1 with TRBJ2-2; 10 bases line up with TRBD2. This CDR3 spans 16 amino acids. Looked up from germline, CDR1 is WNHNN and CDR2 is SYGVQD (reference sequence). J gave up 2 bases and V 7 bases, and 7 bases lay outside the gene matches. For the CDR3, the DNA is TGCGCCAGCACAGGGGTAGCGGGGGGTAACACCGGGGAGCTGTTTTTT. It yields the protein CASTGVAGGNTGELFF.

In its sample, this clone was seen a few times. The chain carries TRBV5-8 and TRBJ2-2; 7 nucleotides line up with TRBD1. The CDR3 extends over 17 amino acids. V was clipped by 3 bases and J by 4 bases; unmatched bases: 12. In germline, CDR1 is SGHTS, CDR2 YDEGEE. CDR3 nucleotides: TGTGCCAGCAGCTGGGCGCAGGGACAGAGGGGCACCGGGGAGCTGTTTTTT. The encoded protein is CASSWAQGQRGTGELFF.

This rearrangement joins TRBV19 to TRBJ1-1; possible D gene TRBD1, 6 bases. Germline V gene data show CDR1 as LNHDA and CDR2 as SQIVND (reference sequence). Trimming left V 5 bases short and J 7 bases short, with 14 bases between. The CDR3 runs 13 residues. The CDR3 loop is CASSVTGGGEAFF. The CDR3 DNA reads TGTGCCAGTAGTGTGACAGGAGGAGGTGAAGCTTTCTTT.